These 10 T cell receptor beta chains originate from one sample sequenced in a study of cytomegalovirus exposure and HLA in healthy donors. Amplification used 60 Vbeta primers and 13 Jbeta primers. Method: immunoSEQ multiplex PCR; TCRdb's copy keeps in-frame clones and lacks some. Altogether approximately 150,000 clones are present, 82% being singletons, with the ten largest covering about 3.2%. Sequenced input: PBMCs. Source of these receptors: a man younger than 30 in good health and CMV-seropositive.

The J gene is TRBJ2-1, the V gene TRBV5-1; TRBD2 matches 8 bases. The CDR3 length is 16 residues. The J segment lost 5 bases and the V segment lost 0 bases, leaving 7 bases of the junction unmatched. Germline CDR1 and CDR2: SGHRS and YFSETQ. DNA for the CDR3: TGCGCCAGCAGCTTGGGGCTAGCGGGCACAAACAATGAGCAGTTCTTC. Protein sequence: CASSLGLAGTNNEQFF.

The V call is TRBV29-1, the J call TRBJ1-1, with TRBD1 matching 7 bases. CDR1 SQVTM and CDR2 ANQGSEA come from the germline V gene. With 4 bases clipped from V and 11 bases from J, the junction kept 13 bases outside the gene matches. The CDR3 is made up of 13 amino acids. The CDR3 is CSVGGRGMRQAFF. CDR3 sequence (DNA): TGCAGCGTTGGTGGCAGGGGGATGAGACAGGCTTTCTTT.

The chain employs TRBV7-6 and TRBJ2-5; TRBD1 might be the D (6 bases). The V and J ends lost 0 bases and 5 bases respectively, with 10 bases between them. CDR1 is SGHVS, CDR2 FNYEAQ, per germline. There are 14 residues in the CDR3. This CDR3 is CASSLAGARETQYF. The CDR3 region has the DNA TGTGCCAGCAGCTTAGCGGGGGCTAGGGAGACCCAGTACTTC.

On this clone itself: It is unclear where the CDR3 begins or ends on the DNA, so no DNA is shown, and the CDR3 is as TCRdb lists it. The chain joins TRBV19 to TRBJ2-7; the table's TRBD1 call for D was not verified on the DNA. The CDR3 length is 15 residues, termini included. Germline V gives CDR1 LNHDA, CDR2 SQIVND (reference sequence). CDR3 amino acids: CASSISSGQGYEQYF.

The chain couples TRBV27 to TRBJ2-3, with 9 bases fitting TRBD1. V was clipped by 6 bases and J by 0 bases; unmatched bases: 7. The CDR3 contains 16 residues. The germline CDR1 and CDR2 sequences are MNHEY and SMNVEV (reference sequence). CDR3 residues: CASRRTGETSTDTQYF. CDR3 DNA sequence: TGTGCCAGCAGAAGGACAGGGGAAACGAGCACAGATACGCAGTATTTT.

J is TRBJ2-7 and V is TRBV15; possible D gene TRBD1, 5 bases. The CDR3 is made up of 14 amino acids. Per the germline V gene, CDR1 is LNHNV and CDR2 is YYDKDF (reference sequence). V lost 0 bases and J 9 bases, leaving 15 bases between the germline ends. The CDR3 nucleotides are TGTGCCACCAGCAGAGATCTGGTCAGACAGATGCAGTACTTC. Translated, it gives CATSRDLVRQMQYF.

The V call is TRBV6-5, the J call TRBJ2-7; 9 bases align to TRBD2. Losses at the gene ends were 5 bases for V and 0 bases for J; bases not matched to a gene: 5. Germline loops: CDR1 MNHEY, CDR2 SVGAGI. There are 15 residues in the CDR3. This CDR3 reads CASSPSGISSYEQYF. The CDR3 region has the DNA TGTGCCAGCAGTCCTAGCGGGATTAGCTCCTACGAGCAGTACTTC.

The V and J genes are TRBV19 and TRBJ2-1; 7 positions agree with TRBD2. Trimming took 3 bases from V and 6 from J; bases not matched to a gene: 2. Germline CDR1 is LNHDA and CDR2 is SQIVND (reference sequence). The CDR3 is 13 amino acids. CDR3 amino acids: CASSMVAGNEQFF. In DNA, the CDR3 is TGTGCCAGTAGTATGGTAGCGGGCAATGAGCAGTTCTTC. The full variable domain, in which reference TRBV19 and TRBJ2-1 provide the parts outside the CDR3, is DGGITQSPKYLFRKEGQNVTLSCEQNLNHDAMYWYRQDPGQGLRLIYYSQIVNDFQKGDIAEGYSVSREKKESFPLTVTSAQKNPTAFYLCASSMVAGNEQFFGPGTRLTVL.

The chain couples TRBV6-1 to TRBJ2-3; tentative D call: TRBD1 (6 bases). Germline V gene lookup returns CDR1 MNHNS and CDR2 SASEGT. V dropped 0 bases and J dropped 1 base, with 11 bases sitting between them. The CDR3 is 16 amino acids. The CDR3 spells CASSEAQAGGTDTQYF. The CDR3 DNA is TGTGCCAGCAGTGAAGCGCAGGCAGGGGGCACAGATACGCAGTATTTT.

The V and J genes are TRBV29-1 and TRBJ2-4; 8 bases line up with TRBD2. CDR3 length: 17 amino acids. The V gene end was trimmed by 8 bases and the J gene end by 0 bases; junction bases not matched to a gene: 15. Germline V gene sequence: CDR1 SQVTM, CDR2 ANQGSEA. CDR3 loop: CSRGPAGEKLAKNIQYF. In DNA form, the CDR3 reads TGCAGCCGGGGACCAGCGGGAGAGAAACTAGCCAAAAACATTCAGTACTTC.